One T cell receptor beta chain is described in this entry. The sample is drawn from a study of blood T cell repertoires in COVID-19. The wider study: Sites across the United States, Italy and Spain contributed samples from acute and convalescent COVID-19.

The repertoire was sequenced with immunoSEQ multiplex PCR; TCRdb's copy has only in-frame clones and lacks some. The sample includes approximately 210,000 clones, around 81% of them seen just once. Participants were aged about 18 to 100 years from around 24 US areas. Germline assignment: CDR1 SGHRS and CDR2 YFSETQ. The CDR3 totals 15 residues. The trim removed 1 base at V and 5 bases at J, leaving 5 bases unmatched. Source material: PBMCs or T cells enriched from blood (not recorded which). This TCR was recovered from a man aged 25-40 years with acute COVID-19. V usage is TRBV5-1 and J usage is TRBJ2-3; the match to TRBD2 covers 9 bases. The chain's CDR3 is CASSLLAGDEDTQYF. CDR3 bases: TGCGCCAGCAGCTTGTTAGCGGGGGACGAAGATACGCAGTATTTT.